This T cell receptor beta chain was observed in a study of PD-L1 blockade in urothelial cancer. Study-wide results and limits: Durable benefit was linked to greater 3-week expansion of tumor-associated blood clones.

The CDR3 sequence is 15 residues long. The germline gives CDR1 SNHLY, CDR2 FYNNEI. V lost 6 bases to trimming and J lost 4 bases; unmatched junction nucleotides: 6. Described time point: pretreatment peripheral blood. This clone was seen a single time. Its target is not known. Using immunoSEQ multiplex PCR, the repertoire was profiled, and TCRdb retains in-frame clones only, with some absent. The sample includes under 95,000 clones, roughly 89% of them seen just once. This chain uses TRBV2 with TRBJ2-3; 11 bases agree with TRBD2. The sequence came from a man aged 60-69 years with urothelial cancer. The sequences come from PBMCs, collected around atezolizumab (anti-PD-L1) treatment. The CDR3 bases are TGTGCCAGCAGACTTTCTAGCGGGAGGTCAGATACGCAGTATTTT. Translation gives CASRLSSGRSDTQYF. Together with reference TRBV2 and TRBJ2-3, the CDR3 gives the full variable domain: EPEVTQTPSHQVTQMGQEVILRCVPISNHLYFYWYRQILGQKVEFLVSFYNNEISEKSEIFDDQFSVERPDGSNFTLKIRSTKLEDSAMYFCASRLSSGRSDTQYFGPGTRLTVL.